This is a list of T cell receptor beta chains from one sample in a study of T-cell memory formation after mild COVID-19. Via MiXCR, TCRdb re-called the 5' RACE reads, giving one row per CDR3 protein. The data contain hundreds of thousands of distinct CDR3 sequences, 25% to 30% of them seen just once; the ten biggest clones take up approximately 15%. The sample taken for sequencing was PBMCs or a T cell subset sorted from them (not recorded which). These receptors all stem from an adult woman who had mild COVID-19 (a few samples of this study predate the infection). Cell type and time point are not known. Each CDR3 is given with its conserved first and last residue. D genes are given only for firm matches. Size is omitted from some rows. Given values are once, few, many or a class for expanded clones.

>few|TRBV4-1|15|NA|TRBJ2-7
CASSQERRDSYEQYF
TGCGCCAGCAGCCAAGAAAGGCGGGACTCCTACGAGCAGTACTTC
>NA|TRBV2|14|NA|TRBJ1-1
CASSPGLQDGRAFF
TGTGCCAGCAGCCCCGGACTACAGGATGGACGGGCTTTCTTT
>few|TRBV4-3|18|TRBD2|TRBJ2-1
CASSQGEPGLSSYNEQFF
TGCGCCAGCAGCCAAGGGGAACCGGGACTAAGCTCCTACAATGAGCAGTTCTTC
>NA|TRBV5-1|16|NA|TRBJ1-2
CASSLASASGHYGYTF
TGCGCCAGCAGCTTGGCGTCGGCCAGTGGGCACTATGGCTACACCTTC
>few|TRBV20-1|14|NA|TRBJ2-2
CSAAREGWTGELFF
TGCAGTGCTGCACGAGAGGGTTGGACCGGGGAGCTGTTTTTT
>NA|TRBV7-2|15|NA|TRBJ2-7
CASSHKIERAYEQYF
TGTGCCAGCAGCCACAAAATAGAGCGGGCATACGAGCAGTACTTC
>NA|TRBV18|12|NA|TRBJ2-5
CASSAGQETQYF
TGTGCCAGCTCCGCGGGACAAGAGACCCAGTACTTC
>NA|TRBV12-3/TRBV12-4|13|TRBD1|TRBJ1-1
CASRRTGDTEAFF
TGTGCCAGCAGACGGACAGGGGACACTGAAGCTTTCTTT
>NA|TRBV13|14|NA|TRBJ2-1
CASSSTALLHEQFF
TGTGCCAGCAGCTCGACCGCGTTACTTCATGAGCAGTTCTTC
>NA|TRBV7-2|13|TRBD2|TRBJ2-7
CASSQLAGYEQYF
TGTGCCAGCAGCCAGCTAGCGGGATACGAGCAGTACTTC
>NA|TRBV5-4|14|TRBD1|TRBJ2-3
CASSLGQATDTQYF
TGTGCCAGCAGCTTAGGACAGGCCACAGATACGCAGTATTTT
>few|TRBV12-3/TRBV12-4|12|NA|TRBJ1-1
CASSLPDSEAFF
TGTGCCAGCAGTTTACCCGACAGTGAAGCTTTCTTT
>NA|TRBV12-3/TRBV12-4|13|NA|TRBJ1-1
CASSSAANTEAFF
TGTGCCAGCAGCTCGGCAGCGAACACTGAAGCTTTCTTT
>NA|TRBV5-6|14|TRBD1|TRBJ1-1
CASSGGDRAYEAFF
TGTGCCAGCAGCGGAGGGGACAGGGCGTATGAAGCTTTCTTT
>NA|TRBV4-1|20|NA|TRBJ2-6
CASSQAVTAQFTRTANVLTF
TGCGCCAGCAGCCAAGCCGTGACAGCACAGTTCACCCGAACGGCCAACGTCCTGACTTTC
>few|TRBV5-1|14|NA|TRBJ1-1
CASTTAGMNTEAFF
TGCGCCAGCACGACAGCAGGGATGAACACTGAAGCTTTCTTT
>NA|TRBV5-1|14|NA|TRBJ2-5
CASSPGATKETQYF
TGCGCCAGCAGCCCCGGGGCAACCAAAGAGACCCAGTACTTC
>few|TRBV5-6|15|NA|TRBJ2-6
CASRIRSAGANVLTF
TGTGCCAGCAGGATCAGGTCTGCTGGGGCCAACGTCCTGACTTTC
>NA|TRBV21-1|12|NA|TRBJ2-1
CASSDGWNEQFF
TGTGCCAGCAGCGACGGTTGGAATGAGCAGTTCTTC
>NA|TRBV20-1|13|TRBD1|TRBJ1-1
CRILQGASSEAFF
TGCAGGATCTTGCAGGGGGCGTCCTCTGAAGCTTTCTTT
>NA|TRBV12-3/TRBV12-4|15|NA|TRBJ1-5
CASLGTWEGNQPQHF
TGTGCCAGCTTGGGGACTTGGGAGGGCAATCAGCCCCAGCATTTT
>few|TRBV6-6|16|TRBD1|TRBJ2-7
CASSRPGTGGAYEQYF
TGTGCCAGCAGTCGCCCCGGGACAGGGGGTGCCTACGAGCAGTACTTC
>NA|TRBV7-9|11|NA|TRBJ2-7
CASSSQRFLYF
TGTGCCAGCAGCTCCCAGCGGTTTTTGTACTTC
>NA|TRBV20-1|14|TRBD2|TRBJ2-7
CSAPSGGTSYEQYF
TGCAGTGCTCCTAGCGGGGGTACTTCCTACGAGCAGTACTTC
>few|TRBV5-1|16|TRBD1|TRBJ2-5
CASSLADSGQGAAQYF
TGCGCCAGCAGCTTGGCAGATTCGGGACAGGGGGCCGCCCAGTACTTC
>few|TRBV7-9|13|NA|TRBJ2-1
CASSLGQAFEQFF
TGTGCCAGCAGCTTAGGACAGGCGTTTGAGCAGTTCTTC
>NA|TRBV7-9|16|TRBD2|TRBJ2-1
CASSSRGGLVGNEQFF
TGTGCCAGCAGCTCGAGAGGGGGACTAGTGGGGAATGAGCAGTTCTTC
>few|TRBV7-3|13|NA|TRBJ2-5
CASSSQGGETQYF
TGTGCCAGCAGCTCACAGGGGGGGGAGACCCAGTACTTC
>once|TRBV7-2|15|NA|TRBJ2-3
CASSLGGARRDTQYF
TGTGCCAGCAGCTTGGGGGGGGCCCGCCGGGATACGCAGTATTTT
>NA|TRBV29-1|12|NA|TRBJ2-1
CSVGGQHEEQFF
TGCAGCGTTGGAGGACAGCATGAAGAGCAGTTCTTC
>NA|TRBV7-3|13|NA|TRBJ2-1
CASSTGAGNEQFF
TGTGCCAGCAGCACCGGGGCTGGCAATGAGCAGTTCTTC
>many|TRBV7-8|12|NA|TRBJ2-3
CASSPGRDTQYF
TGTGCCAGCAGCCCAGGACGAGATACGCAGTATTTT
>many|TRBV12-3/TRBV12-4|15|NA|TRBJ2-5
CASSLVADGLETQYF
TGTGCCAGCAGTTTGGTGGCAGACGGGTTGGAGACCCAGTACTTC
>few|TRBV4-1|16|TRBD1|TRBJ2-3
CASSQYGQGATDTQYF
TGCGCCAGCAGCCAATACGGACAGGGGGCAACAGATACGCAGTATTTT
>NA|TRBV5-1|16|NA|TRBJ2-3
CASSLDPGASTDTQYF
TGCGCCAGCAGCTTGGACCCGGGGGCCAGCACAGATACGCAGTATTTT
>NA|TRBV3-1|19|TRBD1|TRBJ1-2
CASSQQRPTAGTGNYGYTF
TGTGCCAGCAGCCAACAGAGGCCTACTGCCGGGACAGGGAACTATGGCTACACCTTC
>NA|TRBV6-5|15|NA|TRBJ1-1
CASSLGGAVYTEAFF
TGTGCCAGCAGTTTGGGGGGCGCGGTGTACACTGAAGCTTTCTTT
>few|TRBV7-2|16|TRBD2|TRBJ2-1
CASSLIELAGVAEQFF
TGTGCCAGCAGCTTAATTGAACTAGCGGGAGTAGCTGAGCAGTTCTTC
>NA|TRBV6-2/TRBV6-3|14|NA|TRBJ1-6
CASSATHSNSPLHF
TGTGCCAGCAGCGCAACCCATAGTAATTCACCCCTCCACTTT
>few|TRBV6-5|15|TRBD2|TRBJ2-7
CASNSPGGNLYEQYF
TGTGCCAGCAACTCCCCCGGGGGGAACCTCTACGAGCAGTACTTC
>few|TRBV20-1|18|NA|TRBJ1-2
CSARPASGLGGANYGYTF
TGCAGTGCTAGACCGGCTAGTGGTCTGGGGGGCGCCAACTATGGCTACACCTTC
>few|TRBV7-2|13|TRBD1|TRBJ2-5
CASSFGTAETQYF
TGTGCCAGCAGCTTCGGGACAGCAGAGACCCAGTACTTC
>NA|TRBV14|15|NA|TRBJ1-2
CASSYQAGAGVGYTF
TGTGCCAGCAGCTACCAAGCAGGTGCCGGGGTTGGCTACACCTTC
>few|TRBV15|13|NA|TRBJ2-1
CATSRSAGEEQFF
TGTGCCACCAGCAGATCAGCAGGTGAGGAGCAGTTCTTC
>few|TRBV5-1|18|NA|TRBJ1-2
CASSRKTEQININYGYTF
TGCGCCAGCAGCCGGAAGACAGAACAAATAAACATTAACTATGGCTACACCTTC
>NA|TRBV19|13|NA|TRBJ2-1
CASSTYSRGEQFF
TGTGCCAGTAGTACCTACTCCCGGGGTGAGCAGTTCTTC
>few|TRBV6-5|15|NA|TRBJ2-7
CASRQTRRGSYEQYF
TGTGCCAGCAGGCAAACACGCCGGGGGTCCTACGAGCAGTACTTC
>NA|TRBV5-4|14|NA|TRBJ2-7
CASSPNLGPYEQYF
TGTGCCAGCAGCCCAAACCTGGGTCCCTACGAGCAGTACTTC
>NA|TRBV12-3/TRBV12-4|17|TRBD1|TRBJ2-2
CASSLETGGSNTGELFF
TGTGCCAGCAGTTTAGAGACAGGGGGCTCGAACACCGGGGAGCTGTTTTTT
>NA|TRBV15|14|NA|TRBJ1-5
CATSTNSIGQPQHF
TGTGCCACCAGCACAAACAGTATCGGGCAGCCCCAGCATTTT
>NA|TRBV3-1|14|TRBD1|TRBJ1-2
CASSQVTGTEGYTF
TGTGCCAGCAGCCAAGTGACAGGGACGGAGGGCTACACCTTC
>many|TRBV27|14|TRBD2|TRBJ2-1
CASRGLAGTNEQFF
TGTGCCAGCAGAGGACTAGCGGGGACCAATGAGCAGTTCTTC
>many|TRBV7-7|15|TRBD1|TRBJ2-7
CASSLGTGGSYEQYF
TGTGCTAGCAGCTTAGGGACAGGGGGGTCCTACGAGCAGTACTTC
>few|TRBV6-5|15|TRBD2|TRBJ2-1
CASTPGTSGYNEQFF
TGTGCCAGCACCCCCGGGACTAGCGGTTACAATGAGCAGTTCTTC